A selection of T cell receptor beta chains follows, all from one sample in a study of T-cell reconstitution after alpha-beta-depleted transplantation in children. TCRdb used MiXCR to reprocess the PCR reads, holding one entry per CDR3 protein. The data contain about 980,000 distinct CDR3 sequences, 25% to 30% of them singletons. The sequencing here drew on PBMCs, mostly from graft donor cells, taken 360 days after TCRalphabeta/CD19-depleted stem cell transplant. The receptor set was obtained from a boy under three years old who had a stem cell transplant for SCID, so the T cells may come from the graft donor. CDR3s include the opening cysteine and the closing phenylalanine or tryptophan. The D gene is left open where the match is weak. Only some rows state a clone size, as once, few, many or a class for expanded clones.

abundance: .; d_gene: TRBD1; j_gene: TRBJ1-4; v_gene: TRBV12-3/TRBV12-4; CDR3nt: TGTGCCAGCAGTTTGGAGCAGGGGGCGGGAGAAAAACTGTTTTTT; CDR3aa: CASSLEQGAGEKLFF
abundance: few; d_gene: .; j_gene: TRBJ2-7; v_gene: TRBV10-3; CDR3nt: TGTGCCATCAGTGAAGGGGACCAAACCTACGAGCAGTACTTC; CDR3aa: CAISEGDQTYEQYF
abundance: .; d_gene: .; j_gene: TRBJ1-1; v_gene: TRBV28; CDR3nt: TGTGCCAGCAGAGCCGATATGAACACTGAAGCTTTCTTT; CDR3aa: CASRADMNTEAFF
abundance: .; d_gene: .; j_gene: TRBJ1-4; v_gene: TRBV15; CDR3nt: TGTGCCACCAGCAGGGGAGGGGGTTCTAATGAAAAACTGTTTTTT; CDR3aa: CATSRGGGSNEKLFF
abundance: few; d_gene: TRBD2; j_gene: TRBJ2-3; v_gene: TRBV5-1; CDR3nt: TGCGCCAGCAGCCCCGCCCGGCTAGCGGGGCCAGATACGCAGTATTTT; CDR3aa: CASSPARLAGPDTQYF
abundance: few; d_gene: .; j_gene: TRBJ1-1; v_gene: TRBV20-1; CDR3nt: TGCAGTGCTACGGGCCGGGGGAACACTGAAGCTTTCTTT; CDR3aa: CSATGRGNTEAFF
abundance: few; d_gene: .; j_gene: TRBJ1-6; v_gene: TRBV10-3; CDR3nt: TGTGCCATCAGTGAGTCCCGGGACGGCCATTCACCCCTCCACTTT; CDR3aa: CAISESRDGHSPLHF
abundance: .; d_gene: TRBD2; j_gene: TRBJ2-3; v_gene: TRBV27; CDR3nt: TGTGCCAGCAGTTTAAGAGGCGGGGGGGCCTCAGATACGCAGTATTTT; CDR3aa: CASSLRGGGASDTQYF
abundance: .; d_gene: TRBD1; j_gene: TRBJ1-2; v_gene: TRBV18; CDR3nt: TGTGCCAGCTCATCGGGACAGGTCTATGGCTACACCTTC; CDR3aa: CASSSGQVYGYTF
abundance: .; d_gene: TRBD1; j_gene: TRBJ2-3; v_gene: TRBV29-1; CDR3nt: TGCAGCGTTGAACGCCCGGACAGGGCCACAGATACGCAGTATTTT; CDR3aa: CSVERPDRATDTQYF
abundance: few; d_gene: .; j_gene: TRBJ2-5; v_gene: TRBV20-1; CDR3nt: TGCAGTGCTTGCCGGGACACCGTCCAAGAGACCCAGTACTTC; CDR3aa: CSACRDTVQETQYF
abundance: .; d_gene: TRBD1; j_gene: TRBJ1-1; v_gene: TRBV27; CDR3nt: TGTGCCAGCAGTCCGGTAACAGGGGCAAGGAACACTGAAGCTTTCTTT; CDR3aa: CASSPVTGARNTEAFF
abundance: few; d_gene: TRBD1; j_gene: TRBJ2-1; v_gene: TRBV9; CDR3nt: TGTGCCAGCAGCGCCCGGGACAGGGGTGAGCAGTTCTTC; CDR3aa: CASSARDRGEQFF
abundance: few; d_gene: .; j_gene: TRBJ2-1; v_gene: TRBV11-1; CDR3nt: TGTGCCAGCAGCTCAAAGGCCCTACTCAAATTCTCCTACAATGAGCAGTTCTTC; CDR3aa: CASSSKALLKFSYNEQFF
abundance: few; d_gene: .; j_gene: TRBJ2-5; v_gene: TRBV3-1; CDR3nt: TGTGCCAGCAGCCTCACTAGTACTCGAGGAGAGACCCAGTACTTC; CDR3aa: CASSLTSTRGETQYF
abundance: .; d_gene: .; j_gene: TRBJ2-5; v_gene: TRBV11-2; CDR3nt: TGTGCCAGCAGCCAGAGGTTGAGGGGGAGCCAAGAGACCCAGTACTTC; CDR3aa: CASSQRLRGSQETQYF
abundance: .; d_gene: .; j_gene: TRBJ1-2; v_gene: TRBV5-1; CDR3nt: TGCGCCAGCAGCTTGAGCCTTACTAACTATGGCTACACCTTC; CDR3aa: CASSLSLTNYGYTF
abundance: .; d_gene: .; j_gene: TRBJ1-2; v_gene: TRBV29-1; CDR3nt: TGCAGCGCCCTACACGGAGCCTATGGCTACACCTTC; CDR3aa: CSALHGAYGYTF
abundance: .; d_gene: TRBD1; j_gene: TRBJ2-5; v_gene: TRBV6-5; CDR3nt: TGTGCCAGCACTTACTCCGGGACAGGCTTCCAAGAGACCCAGTACTTC; CDR3aa: CASTYSGTGFQETQYF
abundance: .; d_gene: TRBD2; j_gene: TRBJ2-3; v_gene: TRBV24-1; CDR3nt: TGTGCCACCAGTGTGGGAGGGATAGGCGATACGCAGTATTTT; CDR3aa: CATSVGGIGDTQYF
abundance: few; d_gene: .; j_gene: TRBJ2-5; v_gene: TRBV28; CDR3nt: TGTGCCAGCAGTTTATTGACGCCGTTCCAAGAGACCCAGTACTTC; CDR3aa: CASSLLTPFQETQYF
abundance: .; d_gene: .; j_gene: TRBJ2-3; v_gene: TRBV3-1; CDR3nt: TGTGCCAGCAGCCAAGATTGGGCTAGCGCCGGCACAGATACGCAGTATTTT; CDR3aa: CASSQDWASAGTDTQYF
abundance: few; d_gene: TRBD2; j_gene: TRBJ2-7; v_gene: TRBV5-1; CDR3nt: TGCGCCAGCAGCTTGACCCTAGCGGGGGTCGGGCAGTACTTC; CDR3aa: CASSLTLAGVGQYF
abundance: few; d_gene: TRBD1; j_gene: TRBJ2-3; v_gene: TRBV7-6; CDR3nt: TGTGCCAGCAGCTTACGATCGGGTGGAGGGACAGGGGGGATACATACGCAGTATTTT; CDR3aa: CASSLRSGGGTGGIHTQYF
abundance: many; d_gene: .; j_gene: TRBJ1-3; v_gene: TRBV29-1; CDR3nt: TGCAGCGTTGGCCCCCCCTCTGGAAACACCATATATTTT; CDR3aa: CSVGPPSGNTIYF
abundance: .; d_gene: .; j_gene: TRBJ1-3; v_gene: TRBV5-1; CDR3nt: TGCGCCAGCAGCGCCCGACAGCACCCCTCTGGAAACACCATATATTTT; CDR3aa: CASSARQHPSGNTIYF
abundance: .; d_gene: .; j_gene: TRBJ1-2; v_gene: TRBV4-1; CDR3nt: TGCGCCACCCAATCTAAAGACGGTTATGGCTACACCTTC; CDR3aa: CATQSKDGYGYTF
abundance: few; d_gene: .; j_gene: TRBJ2-5; v_gene: TRBV28; CDR3nt: TGTGCCAGCAGTTTTTACGGGGAGACCCAGTACTTC; CDR3aa: CASSFYGETQYF
abundance: .; d_gene: TRBD2; j_gene: TRBJ2-3; v_gene: TRBV29-1; CDR3nt: TGCAGCGTTGAAGTCCTAGCGGGGAGAATTGTCACAGATACGCAGTATTTT; CDR3aa: CSVEVLAGRIVTDTQYF
abundance: few; d_gene: .; j_gene: TRBJ2-1; v_gene: TRBV7-9; CDR3nt: TGTGCCAGCAGCTCCCCCGGGACGGCTGACAATGAGCAGTTCTTC; CDR3aa: CASSSPGTADNEQFF
abundance: .; d_gene: .; j_gene: TRBJ2-5; v_gene: TRBV5-6; CDR3nt: TGTGCCAGCAGCTTGGTTTATCAGGGGCGTGAGACCCAGTACTTC; CDR3aa: CASSLVYQGRETQYF
abundance: few; d_gene: .; j_gene: TRBJ2-7; v_gene: TRBV27; CDR3nt: TGTGCCAGCAGTTTATCAGGGGCCAGCCCCTACGAGCAGTACTTC; CDR3aa: CASSLSGASPYEQYF
abundance: .; d_gene: .; j_gene: TRBJ1-1; v_gene: TRBV5-1; CDR3nt: TGCGCCAGCAGCCTGCGGGGGGAGGAGAACACTGAAGCTTTCTTT; CDR3aa: CASSLRGEENTEAFF
abundance: .; d_gene: .; j_gene: TRBJ1-5; v_gene: TRBV2; CDR3nt: TGTGCCAGCAGCCCCCCCAACCTAGATCAGCCCCAGCATTTT; CDR3aa: CASSPPNLDQPQHF
abundance: .; d_gene: .; j_gene: TRBJ2-5; v_gene: TRBV4-2; CDR3nt: TGTGCCAGCAGCCAAGATGCTCTTGGGGGTCGGGAAGAGACCCAGTACTTC; CDR3aa: CASSQDALGGREETQYF
abundance: .; d_gene: .; j_gene: TRBJ2-3; v_gene: TRBV6-1; CDR3nt: TGTGCCAGCAGCCTTTCCCCAGGGGTTGGAACAGATACGCAGTATTTT; CDR3aa: CASSLSPGVGTDTQYF
abundance: .; d_gene: TRBD2; j_gene: TRBJ2-1; v_gene: TRBV5-1; CDR3nt: TGCGCCAGCAGGCAGACTAGCGGACCCGACAATGAGCAGTTCTTC; CDR3aa: CASRQTSGPDNEQFF
abundance: .; d_gene: TRBD1; j_gene: TRBJ2-7; v_gene: TRBV10-3; CDR3nt: TGTGCCATCAGTGAGTATGACAGGGCCTACGAGCAGTACTTC; CDR3aa: CAISEYDRAYEQYF
abundance: many; d_gene: .; j_gene: TRBJ2-3; v_gene: TRBV20-1; CDR3nt: TGCAGTGCGGAGGACCCCACAGATACGCAGTATTTT; CDR3aa: CSAEDPTDTQYF
abundance: .; d_gene: TRBD1; j_gene: TRBJ2-1; v_gene: TRBV5-1; CDR3nt: TGCGCCAGCAGCTTATTTACCGGGACAGGGGGCTACAATGAGCAGTTCTTC; CDR3aa: CASSLFTGTGGYNEQFF
abundance: .; d_gene: .; j_gene: TRBJ1-2; v_gene: TRBV4-1; CDR3nt: TGCGCCAGCAGCCAAGTGCTCGGGCAGAACTATGGCTACACCTTC; CDR3aa: CASSQVLGQNYGYTF
abundance: few; d_gene: .; j_gene: TRBJ2-1; v_gene: TRBV18; CDR3nt: TGTGCCAGCTCACCACTATGGAGAACTGAGCAGTTCTTC; CDR3aa: CASSPLWRTEQFF
abundance: .; d_gene: TRBD1; j_gene: TRBJ2-7; v_gene: TRBV29-1; CDR3nt: TGCAGCGTTCGGACAGGTAGAATCTACGAGCAGTACTTC; CDR3aa: CSVRTGRIYEQYF
abundance: .; d_gene: .; j_gene: TRBJ2-7; v_gene: TRBV9; CDR3nt: TGTGCCAGCAGCGTAGGGGCCGCCTGGGACGAGCAGTACTTC; CDR3aa: CASSVGAAWDEQYF
abundance: few; d_gene: TRBD1; j_gene: TRBJ2-6; v_gene: TRBV10-3; CDR3nt: TGTGCCACCGACCCGACAGGGTTAACTGGGGCCAACGTCCTGACTTTC; CDR3aa: CATDPTGLTGANVLTF
abundance: few; d_gene: .; j_gene: TRBJ1-5; v_gene: TRBV12-3/TRBV12-4; CDR3nt: TGTGCCAGCAGTTATGTACAGGAGTCCGGGCCCCAGCATTTT; CDR3aa: CASSYVQESGPQHF
abundance: few; d_gene: .; j_gene: TRBJ2-2; v_gene: TRBV20-1; CDR3nt: TGCAGTGCTAGTCACGACACCGGGGAGCTGTTTTTT; CDR3aa: CSASHDTGELFF
abundance: .; d_gene: TRBD1; j_gene: TRBJ2-5; v_gene: TRBV12-3/TRBV12-4; CDR3nt: TGTGCCAGCAGGGGAGGACAGGGCCGTGGCGAGACCCAGTACTTC; CDR3aa: CASRGGQGRGETQYF
abundance: .; d_gene: TRBD1; j_gene: TRBJ2-1; v_gene: TRBV7-9; CDR3nt: TGTGCCAGCAGCGACCCCGGACAGGGAAGGGGCCAGTTCTTC; CDR3aa: CASSDPGQGRGQFF
abundance: .; d_gene: .; j_gene: TRBJ1-6; v_gene: TRBV7-9; CDR3nt: TGTGCCAGCAGCCTCAACCTGAATTCACCCCTCCACTTT; CDR3aa: CASSLNLNSPLHF
abundance: .; d_gene: TRBD1; j_gene: TRBJ1-4; v_gene: TRBV6-4; CDR3nt: TGTGCCAGCAGTGACAGGACAGGTCGTAATGAAAAACTGTTTTTT; CDR3aa: CASSDRTGRNEKLFF
abundance: .; d_gene: .; j_gene: TRBJ1-1; v_gene: TRBV7-9; CDR3nt: TGTGCCAGCAGCGCCGGGGGGGATGAAGCTTTCTTT; CDR3aa: CASSAGGDEAFF
abundance: few; d_gene: .; j_gene: TRBJ2-3; v_gene: TRBV28; CDR3nt: TGTGCCAGCAGTTTGGCTGGGGTACCTAGCACAGATACGCAGTATTTT; CDR3aa: CASSLAGVPSTDTQYF